This T cell receptor beta chain emerged from a study of T cell repertoires and HLA-DP antigens. Looking at the study overall: In vitro CD4+ alloreactivity was against HeLa-presented HLA-DP.

General study points: Average cumulative frequency of previously undetected clones was 30% to 40% against one allele and less than 55% against the other. Naive and memory CD4+ repertoires were not analysed separately.

Germline CDR1 reads SGHTA; CDR2 reads FQGNSA. There are 15 residues in the CDR3. The V gene lost 5 bases and the J gene lost 3 bases, with 13 bases spanning the gap. Primers targeted 54 TRBV and 13 TRBJ segments. Some clones are missing from TCRdb's copy, which holds only in-frame ones; the method was immunoSEQ multiplex PCR. Of almost 90,000 clones listed, 86% are singletons. Points on this clone: Its target is unknown.

The TCR sequence derives from a man in his fifties or sixties in good health and CMV-seronegative. The chain links TRBV7-2 to TRBJ1-4; the D is unclear. Sequenced: CD4+ T cells from PBMCs. The CDR3: CASSPEGWANEKLFF. In DNA, the CDR3 is TGTGCCAGCAGCCCAGAGGGATGGGCTAATGAAAAACTGTTTTTT. Using reference TRBV7-2 and TRBJ1-4 for the parts outside the CDR3, the full variable domain is GAGVSQSPSNKVTEKGKDVELRCDPISGHTALYWYRQSLGQGLEFLIYFQGNSAPDKSGLPSDRFSAERTGGSVSTLTIQRTQQEDSAVYLCASSPEGWANEKLFFGSGTQLSVL.